Presented here are 31 T cell receptor beta chains from one specimen sequenced in a study of CD8 T cells in Susac syndrome. It was with random hexamers that about 0.45 to 1 ug RNA was reverse transcribed. TCRdb re-called the immunoSEQ multiplex PCR reads through MiXCR, storing one row per CDR3 protein. This table holds fewer than 90,000 distinct CDR3 sequences, roughly 92% found once. Specimen: CD8+ T cells from PBMCs. Receptors originate from a human donor with Susac syndrome.

J is TRBJ1-2 and V is TRBV24-1; 8 bases line up with TRBD1. This CDR3 is built from 16 residues. Per germline, CDR1 KGHDR and CDR2 SFDVKD. V gave up 7 bases and J gave up 0 bases; unmatched junction bases: 9. Here the CDR3 DNA reads TGTGCCACCAGGGCGGGACAGGCGATACCTAACTATGGCTACACCTTC. Translated, it gives CATRAGQAIPNYGYTF.

The chain couples TRBV7-9 to TRBJ2-2; D possibly corresponds to TRBD2 (6 bases). Looked up from germline, CDR1 is SEHNR and CDR2 is FQNEAQ (reference sequence). The germline V and J ends were trimmed by 1 base and 4 bases, with 10 bases remaining between them. The CDR3 runs to 15 residues. The CDR3 protein is CASSLGASVTGELFF. CDR3 DNA: TGTGCCAGCAGCTTAGGGGCTAGCGTCACCGGGGAGCTGTTTTTT. Full variable domain (remainder filled in from reference TRBV7-9 and TRBJ2-2): DTGVSQNPRHKITKRGQNVTFRCDPISEHNRLYWYRQTLGQGPEFLTYFQNEAQLEKSRLLSDRFSAERPKGSFSTLEIQRTEQGDSAMYLCASSLGASVTGELFFGEGSRLTVL.

The chain has TRBV4-1 and TRBJ2-3; 7 bases are a match to TRBD1. The V gene's germline CDR1 is MGHRA and CDR2 YSYEKL. V was clipped by 0 bases and J by 5 bases; unmatched bases: 8. This CDR3 is built from 16 residues. CDR3 sequence reads: CASSQEGQGVKDTQYF. The DNA for the CDR3 is TGCGCCAGCAGCCAAGAAGGGCAGGGGGTGAAAGATACGCAGTATTTT.

The rearrangement joins TRBV27 to TRBJ2-5, with no clear D. The V and J ends lost 5 bases and 3 bases respectively, with 10 bases between them. Germline CDR1 reads MNHEY; CDR2 reads SMNVEV (reference sequence). The CDR3 is made up of 13 amino acids. The CDR3 sequence is CASSPAAEETQYF. DNA for the CDR3: TGTGCCAGCAGTCCCGCCGCCGAAGAGACCCAGTACTTC.

The V and J genes are TRBV4-1 and TRBJ1-5, with 7 bases identical to TRBD1. V shed 3 bases and J 7 bases; nucleotides not matched to a gene: 6. The CDR3 has 14 residues. Germline V gives CDR1 MGHRA, CDR2 YSYEKL. CDR3 region: CASSQTTGPQPQHF. Written as DNA, the CDR3 is TGCGCCAGCAGCCAGACGACAGGGCCCCAGCCCCAGCATTTT.

The chain recombines TRBV28 with TRBJ2-7; TRBD2 agrees at 7 bases. The CDR3 is 14 amino acids. CDR1 MDHEN and CDR2 SYDVKM come from the germline V gene. V was pared by 4 bases and J by 4 bases, with 7 bases of the junction left unmatched. CDR3 amino acids: CASSSRDYFYEQYF. In nucleotides, the CDR3 is TGTGCCAGCAGTTCCCGGGACTACTTTTACGAGCAGTACTTC.

The count of this clonotype is one. V and J are TRBV9 and TRBJ2-7, with D maybe TRBD2 (5 bases). The germline gives CDR1 SGDLS, CDR2 YYNGEE. The V gene lost 2 bases and the J gene lost 0 bases, with 12 bases spanning the gap. The CDR3 has 15 amino acids. The CDR3 sequence: CASSVTGNPSYEQYF. CDR3 coding DNA: TGTGCCAGCAGCGTCACGGGGAATCCCTCCTACGAGCAGTACTTC.

V usage is TRBV12-3 or TRBV12-4 and J usage is TRBJ2-7; D unresolved. The CDR3 extends over 13 amino acids. With 4 bases removed from V and 3 bases from J, the gap between germline ends came to 10 bases. CDR3 amino acids: CASSSNSLYEQYF. The CDR3 DNA reads TGTGCCAGCAGTTCCAATTCCCTCTACGAGCAGTACTTC.

A single count supports this clonotype. This chain joins TRBV7-3 and TRBJ2-3; D may be TRBD2 (7 bases). The CDR3 totals 14 residues. Trimming removed 3 bases at V and 4 bases at J, with 11 bases between. Germline assignment: CDR1 SGHTA and CDR2 FQGTGA. The CDR3 DNA reads as TGTGCCAGCAGCTTGGGGGGGCCCCCAGATACGCAGTATTTT. Translation: CASSLGGPPDTQYF.

This chain uses TRBV20-1 with TRBJ1-1, with D hard to call. CDR1 is DFQATT and CDR2 is SNEGSKA in the germline V gene (reference sequence). Trimming removed 2 bases at V and 1 base at J, with 8 bases between. CDR3 length equals 13 residues. The CDR3 sequence: CSARITQNTEAFF. CDR3 DNA sequence: TGCAGTGCTAGAATTACACAGAACACTGAAGCTTTCTTT.

In DNA form, the CDR3 reads TGTGCCAGCAGTTACGCGGGAGCGGGGAGGGATACGCAGTATTTT. This translates into CASSYAGAGRDTQYF. The chain employs TRBV12-3 or TRBV12-4 and TRBJ2-3; 7 bases are shared with TRBD2. The junction had 10 bases not matched to a gene; V was cut back by 4 bases and J by 6 bases. CDR3 length equals 15 residues.

This sequence joins TRBV28 and TRBJ2-7; D is undetermined. There are 13 residues in the CDR3. Germline assignment: CDR1 MDHEN and CDR2 SYDVKM. V lost 4 bases and J 0 bases, leaving 7 bases between the germline ends. The CDR3 sequence: CASSYFSSYEQYF. The CDR3 DNA follows: TGTGCCAGCAGTTACTTTTCCTCCTACGAGCAGTACTTC.

The gene calls are TRBV9 and TRBJ2-3, with D perhaps assigned TRBD1 or TRBD2 (6 bases each). Per the germline V gene, CDR1 is SGDLS and CDR2 is YYNGEE. The V and J ends lost 3 bases and 2 bases respectively, with 22 bases between them. This CDR3 comprises 18 residues. CDR3: CASSARRGALHYTDTQYF. The CDR3 bases are TGTGCCAGCAGCGCCCGGAGGGGGGCCCTACATTACACAGATACGCAGTATTTT.

This clonotype was seen a handful of times. This chain links TRBV27 with TRBJ1-2; a weak D match, TRBD1 (6 bases). Trimming stripped 5 bases from V and 4 bases from J, with 11 bases between. Germline V CDR1 and CDR2: MNHEY, SMNVEV (reference sequence). CDR3 length: 13 residues. This CDR3 reads CASSTGGGYGYTF. For the CDR3, the DNA is TGTGCCAGCAGTACGGGGGGCGGCTATGGCTACACCTTC.

The chain couples TRBV20-1 to TRBJ2-1; 8 positions match TRBD1. The germline gives CDR1 DFQATT, CDR2 SNEGSKA (reference sequence). CDR3 length: 17 residues. J gave up 14 bases and V 0 bases, and 21 bases lay outside the gene matches. CDR3 bases: TGCAGTGCTAGAGATGGGGGGCTGGACAGGGTTACTCTGAGTGAGTTCTTC. Translating gives CSARDGGLDRVTLSEFF.

The CDR3 loop reads CASSQGVYGYTF. CDR3 in DNA: TGTGCCAGCAGCCAAGGCGTTTATGGCTACACCTTC. V gene TRBV16 combines with J gene TRBJ1-2, with D unresolved. Trimming removed 2 bases at V and 5 bases at J, with 6 bases between. The V gene's germline CDR1 is KGHSY and CDR2 FQNENV. The CDR3 sequence is 12 residues long. Full variable domain (rest looked up from reference TRBV16 and TRBJ1-2): GEEVAQTPKHLVRGEGQKAKLYCAPIKGHSYVFWYQQVLKNEFKFLISFQNENVFDETGMPKERFSAKCLPNSPCSLEIQATKLEDSAVYFCASSQGVYGYTFGSGTRLTVV.

The V gene is TRBV6-5, the J gene TRBJ1-3; D is uncertain. CDR3 size: 15 residues. CDR1 is MNHEY, CDR2 SVGAGI, per germline. The V gene lost 0 bases and the J gene lost 0 bases, with 6 bases spanning the gap. DNA for the CDR3: TGTGCCAGCAGTTACTCCCGGTACTCTGGAAACACCATATATTTT. This gives the protein CASSYSRYSGNTIYF.

This clonotype appeared once. The chain carries TRBV3-1 and TRBJ1-5; no reliable D call. In germline, CDR1 is LGHDT, CDR2 YNNKEL (reference sequence). This CDR3 has 14 residues. Trimming took 6 bases from V and 5 from J, leaving 14 bases between them. Here the CDR3 reads CASSQNEEDQPQHF. Here the CDR3 DNA reads TGTGCCAGCAGTCAGAACGAGGAGGATCAGCCCCAGCATTTT.

This chain links TRBV19 with TRBJ2-1; D may be TRBD1 or TRBD2 (5 bases each). The germline CDR1 and CDR2 sequences are LNHDA and SQIVND (reference sequence). The CDR3 totals 15 residues. V lost 5 bases, J lost 3 bases, and 14 bases lay in between. DNA for the CDR3: TGTGCCAGTAGTTTCGGGACCAGAATCTACAATGAGCAGTTCTTC. Translation: CASSFGTRIYNEQFF. The entire variable domain, with the rest obtained from reference TRBV19 and TRBJ2-1, is as follows: DGGITQSPKYLFRKEGQNVTLSCEQNLNHDAMYWYRQDPGQGLRLIYYSQIVNDFQKGDIAEGYSVSREKKESFPLTVTSAQKNPTAFYLCASSFGTRIYNEQFFGPGTRLTVL.

The chain links TRBV30 to TRBJ2-7; 7 bases are shared with TRBD1. V gave up 3 bases and J gave up 3 bases; unmatched junction bases: 11. Germline V gives CDR1 GTSNPN, CDR2 SVGIG (reference sequence). The CDR3 has 15 amino acids. Here the CDR3 reads CAWSPGPGGNYEQYF. The CDR3, as DNA: TGTGCCTGGAGCCCTGGGCCAGGGGGTAACTACGAGCAGTACTTC. Supplemented by reference TRBV30 and TRBJ2-7, the full variable domain reads SQTIHQWPATLVQPVGSPLSLECTVEGTSNPNLYWYRQAAGRGLQLLFYSVGIGQISSEVPQNLSASRPQDRQFILSSKKLLLSDSGFYLCAWSPGPGGNYEQYFGPGTRLTVT.

J is TRBJ1-5 and V is TRBV15; D call uncertain. V gave up 6 bases and J gave up 1 base, with 7 bases separating them. Germline V gene sequence: CDR1 LNHNV, CDR2 YYDKDF (reference sequence). The CDR3 contains 13 residues. The DNA for the CDR3 is TGTGCCACCAGTCCAGAAAGCAATCAGCCCCAGCATTTT. This translates into CATSPESNQPQHF. Using reference TRBV15 and TRBJ1-5 for the parts outside the CDR3, the full variable domain is DAMVIQNPRYQVTQFGKPVTLSCSQTLNHNVMYWYQQKSSQAPKLLFHYYDKDFNNEADTPDNFQSRRPNTSFCFLDIRSPGLGDTAMYLCATSPESNQPQHFGDGTRLSIL.

The chain combines TRBV27 with TRBJ1-1, with TRBD1 matching over 8 bases. V was pared by 6 bases and J by 4 bases, with 4 bases of the junction left unmatched. The CDR3 is 13 amino acids. Germline V gene sequence: CDR1 MNHEY, CDR2 SMNVEV (reference sequence). The CDR3 spells CASRFTGGTEAFF. CDR3 sequence (DNA): TGTGCCAGCAGATTCACAGGGGGCACTGAAGCTTTCTTT.

This clonotype was seen just once. The rearrangement joins TRBV5-6 to TRBJ2-2; a possible D gene is TRBD1 (6 bases). CDR1 and CDR2 (germline): SGHDT, YYEEEE. This CDR3 spans 15 amino acids. V shed 0 bases and J shed 3 bases, with 9 bases lying between them. CDR3 in DNA: TGTGCCAGCAGCTTGGGCCAGGGGTACACCGGGGAGCTGTTTTTT. As protein: CASSLGQGYTGELFF.

The CDR3 DNA reads as TGCGCCAGCTCGGGCAGTTTCACAGATACGCAGTATTTT. It specifies CASSGSFTDTQYF. V gene TRBV4-1 combines with J gene TRBJ2-3, with D unresolved. V was shortened by 8 bases and J by 2 bases, with 11 bases between the two germline ends. Germline lookup yields CDR1 MGHRA and CDR2 YSYEKL. The CDR3 length is 13 residues.

The V call is TRBV3-1, the J call TRBJ1-2; no clear D gene. The V end lost 2 bases, the J end lost 8 bases, and 18 bases lay between the germline ends. The germline V gene encodes CDR1 LGHDT and CDR2 YNNKEL (reference sequence). CDR3 length: 15 amino acids. The chain's CDR3 is CASSQSVRPAEGYTF. The CDR3 DNA follows: TGTGCCAGCAGCCAAAGTGTCAGGCCCGCGGAGGGCTACACCTTC.

This CDR3 is CASSPGARNNYGYTF. The CDR3 DNA follows: TGTGCCAGCAGTCCCGGGGCCAGGAATAACTATGGCTACACCTTC. The V call is TRBV27, the J call TRBJ1-2; a possible D gene is TRBD1 (5 bases). Per the germline V gene, CDR1 is MNHEY and CDR2 is SMNVEV (reference sequence). The V end lost 5 bases, the J end lost 1 base, and 14 bases lay between the germline ends. This CDR3 is built from 15 residues.

The rearrangement joins TRBV19 to TRBJ1-1; D remains unclear. The CDR3 runs to 13 residues. From germline, CDR1 is LNHDA and CDR2 SQIVND (reference sequence). V lost 7 bases and J lost 0, with 9 bases in between. CDR3 DNA: TGTGCCAGTACTTATGGGGTGAACACTGAAGCTTTCTTT. Amino acid sequence: CASTYGVNTEAFF.

This rearrangement joins TRBV20-1 to TRBJ2-7; D is unclear. Germline V lookup: CDR1 DFQATT, CDR2 SNEGSKA (reference sequence). Trimming removed 6 bases from V and 3 bases from J, with 24 bases in between. This CDR3 has 16 residues. CDR3 DNA: TGCAGTGCCTCCAGTAGGGCAGCAGATACGGGCTACGAGCAGTACTTC. Its translation is CSASSRAADTGYEQYF.

This rearrangement joins TRBV6-2 or TRBV6-3 to TRBJ2-5; possibly TRBD2 for D (6 bases). This CDR3 region has 13 residues. Per germline, CDR1 MNHEY and CDR2 SVGEGT. V lost 8 bases and J lost 4, with 14 bases in between. The chain's CDR3 is CASVSGVSETQYF. The CDR3 coding sequence is TGTGCCAGCGTTTCGGGAGTTTCAGAGACCCAGTACTTC.

With regard to this clonotype: A read error may produce the germline difference seen at one junction end. V usage is TRBV19 and J usage is TRBJ2-3; D not resolved. CDR3 length: 14 amino acids. Germline CDR1 LNHDA, CDR2 SQIVND (reference sequence). Written as DNA, the CDR3 is TGCTCTACTCGTGGGCGGCTTAGCACAGATACGCAGTATTTT. It specifies CSTRGRLSTDTQYF. Together with reference TRBV19 and TRBJ2-3, the CDR3 gives the full variable domain: DGGITQSPKYLFRKEGQNVTLSCEQNLNHDAMYWYRQDPGQGLRLIYYSQIVNDFQKGDIAEGYSVSREKKESFPLTVTSAQKNPTAFYLCSTRGRLSTDTQYFGPGTRLTVL.

The chain joins TRBV18 to TRBJ2-2; possibly TRBD1 for D (6 bases). Germline-derived CDR1 and CDR2 are KGHSH and LQKENI. The germline V and J ends were trimmed by 3 bases and 2 bases, with 13 bases remaining between them. The CDR3 extends over 16 amino acids. CDR3 sequence (DNA): TGTGCCAGCTCACCCATTCAGGACAGCAACACCGGGGAGCTGTTTTTT. Its protein is CASSPIQDSNTGELFF. The full variable domain, with the rest looked up from reference TRBV18 and TRBJ2-2, is NAGVMQNPRHLVRRRGQEARLRCSPMKGHSHVYWYRQLPEEGLKFMVYLQKENIIDESGMPKERFSAEFPKEGPSILRIQQVVRGDSAAYFCASSPIQDSNTGELFFGEGSRLTVL.